This is a list of T cell receptor beta chains from one sample in a study of blood T cell repertoires in COVID-19. The assay was immunoSEQ multiplex PCR, and TCRdb's table has in-frame clones only and misses some. Of roughly 46,000 clones in the sample, 85% to 90% were seen once. Input material: peripheral blood. These receptors all stem from a man between 45 and 60 years old with active COVID-19. Each CDR3 is given with its conserved first and last residue. D genes are given only for firm matches. The listing skips clone size in some rows; elsewhere it reads once, few, many or a size class.

TRBV2,NA,TRBD2,TRBJ2-1,CASIGGLAGRGTYNEQFF,TGTGCCAGCATAGGCGGACTAGCGGGGAGGGGGACCTACAATGAGCAGTTCTTC
TRBV30,NA,TRBD1,TRBJ2-7,CAWSTGGRYEQYF,TGTGCCTGGAGTACAGGGGGACGCTACGAGCAGTACTTC
TRBV5-8,NA,TRBD2,TRBJ2-1,CASSLAGTSLNNEQFF,TGTGCCAGCAGCTTGGCCGGGACTAGCTTGAACAATGAGCAGTTCTTC
TRBV19,once,TRBD1,TRBJ2-2,CASSTRQGEDTGELFF,TGTGCCAGTAGTACCCGACAGGGGGAGGACACCGGGGAGCTGTTTTTT
TRBV5-5,NA,NA,TRBJ2-5,CASTPTLGSETQYF,TGTGCCAGCACCCCTACCCTAGGGAGTGAGACCCAGTACTTC
TRBV5-1,NA,NA,TRBJ1-4,CASSTRDAGRINEKLFF,TGCGCCAGCAGCACCCGAGACGCAGGCCGGATTAATGAAAAACTGTTTTTT
TRBV10-2,NA,TRBD2,TRBJ2-7,CASRRGSSYEQYF,TGCGCCAGCAGGCGGGGGAGCTCCTACGAGCAGTACTTC
TRBV11-2,NA,NA,TRBJ1-4,CASSTEAFGEKLFF,TGTGCCAGCAGCACGGAGGCCTTCGGGGAAAAACTGTTTTTT
TRBV9,NA,NA,TRBJ1-3,CASSGGGGYSGNTIYF,TGTGCCAGCAGCGGTGGAGGCGGCTACTCTGGAAACACCATATATTTT
TRBV30,NA,TRBD1,TRBJ1-1,CAWRGQGYTEAFF,TGTGCCTGGAGGGGACAGGGGTACACTGAAGCTTTCTTT
TRBV7-9,NA,NA,TRBJ1-1,CASSNNRVGAFF,TGTGCCAGCAGCAACAACAGGGTGGGCGCTTTCTTT
TRBV6-5,NA,NA,TRBJ2-7,CASSYGQRGSYEQYF,TGTGCCAGCAGTTACGGACAGCGGGGCTCCTACGAGCAGTACTTC
TRBV7-8,NA,TRBD1,TRBJ2-1,CASSFGSGQGSNEQFF,TGTGCCAGCAGCTTCGGGTCGGGACAGGGGAGCAATGAGCAGTTCTTC
TRBV6-5,NA,TRBD1,TRBJ2-7,CASRYGQGYEQYF,TGTGCCAGCAGGTACGGACAGGGCTACGAGCAGTACTTC
TRBV19,NA,NA,TRBJ2-1,CASSILRGSYNEQFF,TGTGCCAGTAGTATATTGCGGGGCTCCTACAATGAGCAGTTCTTC
TRBV4-3,NA,TRBD2,TRBJ2-7,CASSQAGVGYEQYF,TGCGCCAGCAGCCAGGCGGGAGTTGGTTACGAGCAGTACTTC
TRBV6-4,NA,TRBD2,TRBJ2-3,CASSETSGGTDTQYF,TGTGCCAGCAGTGAAACTAGCGGGGGCACAGATACGCAGTATTTT
TRBV21-1,NA,NA,TRBJ2-1,CASSTTPGAPINEQFF,TGTGCCAGCAGCACAACACCAGGGGCCCCTATAAATGAGCAGTTCTTC